Listed here are 26 T cell receptor beta chains from one sample, sequenced in a study of control samples from healthy donors and cancer patients. Using immunoSEQ multiplex PCR, the repertoire was profiled, and TCRdb retains in-frame clones only, with some absent. The table has about 110,000 clones, approximately 90% seen once. The material sequenced was blood. These receptors originate from a woman aged 45-60 years in good health.

The chain couples TRBV7-2 to TRBJ1-2, with D maybe TRBD1 (5 bases). This CDR3 spans 14 amino acids. V lost 1 base and J 4 bases, leaving 10 bases between the germline ends. Germline values: CDR1 SGHTA, CDR2 FQGNSA. The CDR3 here is CASSLDRGAYGYTF. The CDR3 nucleotides read TGTGCCAGCAGCTTAGATCGAGGGGCCTATGGCTACACCTTC.

The V call is TRBV5-6, the J call TRBJ1-1; D may be TRBD1 (5 bases). From germline, CDR1 is SGHDT and CDR2 YYEEEE. Trimming removed 3 bases from V and 1 base from J, with 16 bases in between. The CDR3 sequence is 16 residues long. For the CDR3, the DNA is TGTGCCAGCAGCTCACTAGACAGAACTTGGAACACTGAAGCTTTCTTT. It is translated as CASSSLDRTWNTEAFF.

In its sample, this clone was seen once. The V and J genes are TRBV4-2 and TRBJ1-3; D may be TRBD1 (6 bases). The CDR3 is 16 residues long. CDR1 is LGHNA, CDR2 YNFKEQ, per germline. The V end lost 4 bases, the J end lost 0 bases, and 13 bases lay between the germline ends. CDR3: CASSLGGSFSGNTIYF. CDR3 nucleotides: TGTGCCAGCAGCCTGGGGGGCTCCTTCTCTGGAAACACCATATATTTT.

This chain connects TRBV7-3 to TRBJ1-1, with D uncertain. The V and J ends lost 5 bases and 5 bases respectively, with 15 bases between them. This CDR3 contains 14 residues. CDR1 is SGHTA, CDR2 FQGTGA, per germline. DNA of the CDR3: TGTGCCAGCAGCCCACCAATCAAGGGTACTGAAGCTTTCTTT. It translates to CASSPPIKGTEAFF.

The chain uses TRBV5-1 and TRBJ2-3; TRBD2 agrees at 13 bases. Germline assignment: CDR1 SGHRS and CDR2 YFSETQ. Losses at the gene ends were 4 bases for V and 4 bases for J; bases not matched to a gene: 3. This CDR3 spans 15 amino acids. The CDR3 DNA reads TGCGCCAGCAGCCTGGGACTAGCGGGGCCAGATACGCAGTATTTT. Translated, it gives CASSLGLAGPDTQYF.

The chain carries TRBV12-5 and TRBJ1-4, with TRBD1 identical over 7 bases. The junction had 14 bases not matched to a gene; V was cut back by 1 base and J by 9 bases. The germline V gene encodes CDR1 LGHNT and CDR2 FRNRAP. CDR3 length equals 17 residues. The CDR3, as DNA: TGTGCTAGTGGTTTGGAGACGACAGGGTTCACCGTGAAAAAACTGTTTTTT. Its translation is CASGLETTGFTVKKLFF. The full variable domain, its missing parts supplied by reference TRBV12-5 and TRBJ1-4, is DARVTQTPRHKVTEMGQEVTMRCQPILGHNTVFWYRQTMMQGLELLAYFRNRAPLDDSGMPKDRFSAEMPDATLATLKIQPSEPRDSAVYFCASGLETTGFTVKKLFFGSGTQLSVL.

The chain combines TRBV29-1 with TRBJ2-6, with 9 bases that match TRBD1. This CDR3 comprises 17 residues. CDR1 SQVTM and CDR2 ANQGSEA come from the germline V gene. V was clipped by 6 bases and J by 1 base; unmatched bases: 10. The CDR3 DNA reads TGCAGCGTCCCAAGGTGGGGACAGGGTTCTGGGGCCAACGTCCTGACTTTC. As protein: CSVPRWGQGSGANVLTF.

The genes are TRBV28 and TRBJ1-5, with a possible D match to TRBD1 (6 bases). The CDR3 is 14 residues long. CDR1 and CDR2 (germline): MDHEN, SYDVKM. V shed 3 bases and J shed 3 bases, with 9 bases lying between them. CDR3: CASSFQGNNQPQHF. In DNA, the CDR3 is TGTGCCAGCAGTTTTCAGGGGAACAATCAGCCCCAGCATTTT.

This clone appeared once. The V gene is TRBV18, the J gene TRBJ2-1; 10 nucleotides line up with TRBD2. V was pared by 6 bases and J by 7 bases, with 6 bases of the junction left unmatched. This CDR3 comprises 14 residues. Germline V gene lookup returns CDR1 KGHSH and CDR2 LQKENI. This CDR3 is CASSGLASVNEQFF. The CDR3 nucleotides read TGTGCCAGCTCGGGACTAGCGTCTGTAAATGAGCAGTTCTTC.

The rearrangement joins TRBV28 to TRBJ2-7; 9 bases fit TRBD2. After removal of 3 bases from V and 6 bases from J, the junction contained 6 bases not matched to a gene. Germline assignment: CDR1 MDHEN and CDR2 SYDVKM. The CDR3 has 14 amino acids. In DNA form, the CDR3 reads TGTGCCAGCAGTTTCCGTCTAGCGGGAATCGAGCAGTACGTC. Protein sequence: CASSFRLAGIEQYV.

The CDR3 DNA sequence: TGTGCCAGCAGCTTAAGCACAGAGTCTAACACTGAAGCTTTCTTT. Protein sequence: CASSLSTESNTEAFF. The rearrangement links TRBV11-2 to TRBJ1-1, with unresolved D. The CDR3 runs to 15 residues. Germline-derived CDR1 and CDR2 are SGHAT and FQNNGV. The germline V and J ends were trimmed by 2 bases and 2 bases, with 12 bases remaining between them.

The chain has TRBV24-1 and TRBJ2-2; no clear D gene. CDR3 length: 13 residues. Trimming removed 0 bases from V and 7 bases from J, with 5 bases in between. From germline, CDR1 is KGHDR and CDR2 SFDVKD. CDR3 in amino acids: CATSDLHNGELFF. Written as DNA, the CDR3 is TGTGCCACCAGTGATTTGCATAACGGGGAGCTGTTTTTT.

This chain uses TRBV7-9 with TRBJ1-1, with D possibly being TRBD1 (6 bases). V lost 3 bases and J lost 3, with 8 bases in between. Germline-derived CDR1 and CDR2 are SEHNR and FQNEAQ (reference sequence). The CDR3 length is 13 residues. This chain's CDR3 is CASSFTGYTEAFF. The DNA for the CDR3 is TGTGCCAGCAGCTTCACAGGGTACACTGAAGCTTTCTTT.

The chain combines TRBV13 with TRBJ2-1, with 7 nucleotides matching TRBD2. This CDR3 is 16 amino acids long. V trimming: 1 base; J trimming: 8 bases; junction bases outside the gene matches: 11. CDR1 and CDR2 from the germline V gene are PRHDT and FYEKMQ (reference sequence). The CDR3 DNA reads as TGTGCCAGCAGCTTAGAGGATTGGCGGGAGAAGGATGAGCAGTTCTTC. The encoded protein is CASSLEDWREKDEQFF.

This clone was found a few times. This sequence joins TRBV4-3 and TRBJ2-1; 8 nucleotides match TRBD1. Trimming cost V 6 bases and J 8 bases; bases outside gene matches: 15. This CDR3 is 16 amino acids long. From germline, CDR1 is LGHNA and CDR2 YSLEER. The CDR3 DNA reads as TGCGCCAGCAGACCCAACCGGGACAGGCTTACGGATGAGCAGTTCTTC. Its protein is CASRPNRDRLTDEQFF.

The J gene is TRBJ1-5, the V gene TRBV10-3; D is ambiguous. V was shortened by 4 bases and J by 4 bases, with 8 bases between the two germline ends. The germline CDR1 and CDR2 sequences are ENHRY and SYGVKD. The CDR3 is 13 residues long. The CDR3 spells CAISGSGNQPQHF. As DNA, the CDR3 is TGTGCCATCAGTGGTAGTGGGAATCAGCCCCAGCATTTT.

The chain recombines TRBV5-4 with TRBJ2-5; no clear D gene. The CDR3 spans 14 residues. Trimming left V 0 bases short and J 0 bases short, with 6 bases between. CDR1 is SGHNT and CDR2 is YYREEE in the germline V gene (reference sequence). The CDR3 sequence is CASSLGRYQETQYF. The CDR3 DNA sequence: TGTGCCAGCAGCTTGGGCAGGTACCAAGAGACCCAGTACTTC.

J is TRBJ2-1 and V is TRBV9, with TRBD2 as a possible D gene (7 bases). CDR3 size: 15 residues. V dropped 0 bases and J dropped 4 bases, with 11 bases sitting between them. CDR1 is SGDLS, CDR2 YYNGEE, per germline. CDR3 in amino acids: CASSVDGGRYNEQFF. The CDR3 bases are TGTGCCAGCAGCGTAGACGGGGGGCGTTACAATGAGCAGTTCTTC.

V gene TRBV27 combines with J gene TRBJ1-1, with 9 bases that match TRBD1. The J segment lost 8 bases and the V segment lost 3 bases, leaving 13 bases of the junction unmatched. The CDR3 runs 16 residues. Germline CDR1 reads MNHEY; CDR2 reads SMNVEV (reference sequence). In DNA form, the CDR3 reads TGTGCCAGCAGTTTGGGATTAGTGATGGGGACAGGGGAAGCTTTCTTT. Translating it yields CASSLGLVMGTGEAFF.

This clone appeared a few times. The CDR3 nucleotides are TGCGCCAGTCCCCACGGGGCAGGGATACACGAGCAGTACGTC. The encoded protein is CASPHGAGIHEQYV. The rearrangement links TRBV4-1 to TRBJ2-7; the D gene could be TRBD1 or TRBD2 (5 bases each). Germline CDR1 and CDR2: MGHRA and YSYEKL. This CDR3 has 14 residues. Trimming removed 9 bases at V and 5 bases at J, with 20 bases between.

This clone was detected once. V usage is TRBV4-1 and J usage is TRBJ1-3; D might be TRBD1 (5 bases). This CDR3 is 18 amino acids long. The germline V gene has CDR1 MGHRA and CDR2 YSYEKL. Deletions cut 2 bases from V and 0 bases from J, with 17 bases between. The CDR3 nucleotides are TGCGCCAGCAGCCAACTATACTCCGGGACTACCTCTGGAAACACCATATATTTT. Protein sequence: CASSQLYSGTTSGNTIYF.

This clone has a handful of counts. V and J are TRBV19 and TRBJ1-2; weak D call: TRBD1 (6 bases). The CDR3 runs 14 residues. With 4 bases removed from V and 8 bases from J, the gap between germline ends came to 17 bases. Germline CDR1 and CDR2: LNHDA and SQIVND (reference sequence). The CDR3 sequence: CASSNPDRRFGYTF. The DNA for the CDR3 is TGTGCCAGTAGTAACCCCGACAGGCGGTTCGGCTACACCTTC.

This sequence joins TRBV7-2 and TRBJ2-7, with 7 bases fitting TRBD2. The ends lost 3 bases at V and 4 bases at J; junction bases unmatched: 9. The CDR3 totals 15 residues. CDR1 SGHTA and CDR2 FQGNSA come from the germline V gene. DNA for the CDR3: TGTGCCAGCAGCTTTGGGAGGGAGGGCCCGTACGAGCAGTACGTC. This encodes CASSFGREGPYEQYV.

The rearrangement links TRBV2 to TRBJ1-1; tentatively, D is TRBD1 (5 bases). Germline lookup yields CDR1 SNHLY and CDR2 FYNNEI. Trimming shortened V by 7 bases and J by 2 bases, and 14 bases separated the two germline ends. This CDR3 comprises 14 residues. CDR3 protein: CASIQGNENTEAFF. The CDR3, as DNA: TGTGCCAGCATCCAGGGAAATGAAAACACTGAAGCTTTCTTT.

The chain combines TRBV7-7 with TRBJ2-3; D not certain. Per the germline V gene, CDR1 is SSHAT and CDR2 is FNYEAQ (reference sequence). The CDR3 is 13 residues long. V lost 1 base and J 3 bases, leaving 5 bases between the germline ends. CDR3 sequence reads: CASSLEGTDTQYF. CDR3 nucleotides: TGTGCCAGCAGCTTAGAAGGGACAGATACGCAGTATTTT.

The V gene is TRBV7-2, the J gene TRBJ2-2; tentatively, D is TRBD1 (6 bases). Deletions cut 0 bases from V and 2 bases from J, with 10 bases between. From germline, CDR1 is SGHTA and CDR2 FQGNSA. CDR3 size: 16 residues. CDR3 sequence: CASSLARRGNTGELFF. The CDR3 nucleotides read TGTGCCAGCAGCTTAGCGCGCAGGGGAAACACCGGGGAGCTGTTTTTT.